This note documents a single TCR beta chain sequence. Produced via immunoSEQ multiplex PCR; TCRdb's table is partial and in-frame only. In the table there are 100,000 to 150,000 clones, approximately 82% of which are singletons. These data belong to a study of blood T cell repertoires in COVID-19. About the research overall: PBMCs, B-cell-depleted T cells, or T cells were the source of the cDNA or gDNA that made up the material.

CDR3 length: 12 residues. The V gene's germline CDR1 is SEHNR and CDR2 FQNEAQ (reference sequence). V shed 5 bases and J 6 bases; nucleotides not matched to a gene: 3. The sequence was obtained from a man aged 60-69 years with acute or convalescent COVID-19. Sequencing was done on a sample of peripheral blood. The J gene is TRBJ1-1, the V gene TRBV7-9, with TRBD1 matching 7 bases. The CDR3: CASSKQGPEAFF. CDR3 DNA sequence: TGTGCCAGCAGCAAACAGGGGCCTGAAGCTTTCTTT. Combining the CDR3 with reference TRBV7-9 and TRBJ1-1 gives the whole variable domain DTGVSQNPRHKITKRGQNVTFRCDPISEHNRLYWYRQTLGQGPEFLTYFQNEAQLEKSRLLSDRFSAERPKGSFSTLEIQRTEQGDSAMYLCASSKQGPEAFFGQGTRLTVV.